This TCR beta chain was profiled in a study of graft-versus-host responses after intestinal transplantation. At the level of the study: Recipients were given multivisceral, liver-intestinal, or isolated intestinal transplants. All of the recipients had induction that used anti-thymocyte globulin, then tacrolimus and steroids for two to four years.

As regards this clone: Its specificity is not known.

Clones were sequenced by immunoSEQ multiplex PCR, and TCRdb holds only the in-frame ones, with some missing. This table has about 88,000 clones, about 95% appearing once. Study conclusions and caveats: Among recipient marrow samples, GvH clones were found; some appeared first in ileum or blood.

Sequencing used unstimulated CD4+ T cells sorted from spleen or lymph node cells, obtained before transplant. The receptor's source is a human donor who was the organ donor for an intestinal transplant.

CDR3 in amino acids: CASSFVYSYNEQFF. CDR3 DNA sequence: TGTGCCAGCAGTTTCGTCTACTCCTACAATGAGCAGTTCTTC. The chain combines TRBV28 with TRBJ2-1, with D unclear. CDR1 and CDR2 (germline): MDHEN, SYDVKM. The CDR3 length is 14 residues. V gave up 3 bases and J gave up 0 bases, with 6 bases separating them. The variable domain in full, completed from reference TRBV28 and TRBJ2-1, reads DVKVTQSSRYLVKRTGEKVFLECVQDMDHENMFWYRQDPGLGLRLIYFSYDVKMKEKGDIPEGYSVSREKKERFSLILESASTNQTSMYLCASSFVYSYNEQFFGPGTRLTVL.